The rows below give T cell receptor beta chains drawn from one sample of a study of identical twins. TCRdb re-called the 5' RACE reads through MiXCR, storing one row per CDR3 protein. The table has some 590,000 distinct CDR3 sequences, 7.5% to 10% seen once. The sample also formed part of further work on yellow fever vaccine responses in identical twins.

Specimen: PBMCs. The receptors come from a young woman in good health. Each CDR3 is given with its conserved first and last residue. D genes are given only for firm matches. Size is stated for part of the rows, as once, few or many counts, or as a class when the clone is expanded.

D: -
J: TRBJ2-5
V: TRBV7-2
size: few
DNA: TGTGCCAGCAGTTGGAAAGGGGTAAAAGAGACCCAGTACTTC
CDR3: CASSWKGVKETQYF

D: -
J: TRBJ2-1
V: TRBV7-9
size: -
DNA: TGTGCCAGCAGCTTAGGGGCTGCCGCCTACAATGAGCAGTTCTTC
CDR3: CASSLGAAAYNEQFF

D: TRBD1
J: TRBJ2-5
V: TRBV7-7
size: -
DNA: TGTGCTAGCAGTACAACAGGGGGGTTTGAGACCCAGTACTTC
CDR3: CASSTTGGFETQYF

D: -
J: TRBJ2-2
V: TRBV5-5
size: -
DNA: TGTGCCAGCAGCAGCGGACAATCGGTGGTGGCTGGGGAGCTGTTTTTT
CDR3: CASSSGQSVVAGELFF

D: -
J: TRBJ2-1
V: TRBV24-1
size: many
DNA: TGTGCCACCCACAATGAGCAGTTCTTC
CDR3: CATHNEQFF

D: -
J: TRBJ2-3
V: TRBV20-1
size: few
DNA: TGCAGTGCTCCGGCCACGGAGTTTCTGGGCACAGATACGCAGTATTTT
CDR3: CSAPATEFLGTDTQYF

D: -
J: TRBJ2-7
V: TRBV20-1
size: few
DNA: TGCAGTGCTAGAGATAAGGGGACCGGGCTTTACGAGCAGTACTTC
CDR3: CSARDKGTGLYEQYF

D: -
J: TRBJ2-1
V: TRBV29-1
size: many
DNA: TGCAGCGTTGAAGATCTGTCCGGGAATAAGCAGTTCTTC
CDR3: CSVEDLSGNKQFF

D: -
J: TRBJ2-7
V: TRBV4-1
size: many
DNA: TGCGCCAGCAGCGAAGTGTCAGGGGCGGTTTCATACGAGCAGTACTTC
CDR3: CASSEVSGAVSYEQYF

D: -
J: TRBJ2-5
V: TRBV5-3
size: few
DNA: TGTGCCAGAAGCTTGGGGGGACTTACAGAGACCCAGTACTTC
CDR3: CARSLGGLTETQYF

D: TRBD2
J: TRBJ2-3
V: TRBV20-1
size: -
DNA: TGCAGTGCTGATCTAGCGGGAGGGAGCACAGATACGCAGTATTTT
CDR3: CSADLAGGSTDTQYF

D: TRBD1
J: TRBJ2-1
V: TRBV6-5
size: -
DNA: TGTGCCAGCAGGGTCCGGGACAGGGTCTACAATGAGCAGTTCTTC
CDR3: CASRVRDRVYNEQFF

D: TRBD1
J: TRBJ2-7
V: TRBV3-1
size: many
DNA: TGTGCCAGCAGCCAAGAAGGCTTACAGGGGCCAGGGGGCGAGCAGTACTTC
CDR3: CASSQEGLQGPGGEQYF

D: -
J: TRBJ2-2
V: TRBV20-1
size: -
DNA: TGCAGTGCTAGTAGACAGAACACGAACACCGGGGAGCTGTTTTTT
CDR3: CSASRQNTNTGELFF

D: TRBD2
J: TRBJ2-3
V: TRBV5-1
size: many
DNA: TGCGCCAGCAGCTTGGGGGCGGGGGGGCCAGATACGCAGTATTTT
CDR3: CASSLGAGGPDTQYF

D: -
J: TRBJ1-1
V: TRBV7-9
size: few
DNA: TGTGCCAGCAGCTTCACTCAGGGGGAAGCTTTCTTT
CDR3: CASSFTQGEAFF